This TCR beta chain was sequenced for a study of blood T cell repertoires in COVID-19. Study-level information: Samples representing acute and convalescent COVID-19 were sourced from the United States, Italy and Spain. PBMCs, B-cell-depleted T cells, or T cells provided the cDNA or gDNA that made up the material.

In the study's own analysis: Amplified reference gene primers provided the basis for estimating nucleated cell counts. Assay: immunoSEQ multiplex PCR; the TCRdb copy retains only in-frame clones and omits some. V, J and clone size are those of that table, while D and trimming were read from the DNA. The profile covers about 70,000 clones, with around nine tenths appearing a single time and around 9.9% taken by the ten largest. Germline lookup yields CDR1 MGHRA and CDR2 YSYEKL. The CDR3 spans 17 residues. V lost 5 bases to trimming and J lost 1 base; unmatched junction nucleotides: 7. The clonotype was recovered from a woman aged 18-29 years with acute or convalescent COVID-19. The chain carries TRBV4-1 and TRBJ2-1, with 11 bases aligning to TRBD2. Source material: peripheral blood. CDR3 protein: CASSARGTSGSYNEQFF. Here the CDR3 DNA reads TGCGCCAGCAGCGCACGTGGGACTAGCGGTTCCTACAATGAGCAGTTCTTC.